This record looks at one TCR beta chain sequence and its context. CDR3 size: 15 residues. With 5 bases clipped from V and 8 bases from J, the junction kept 14 bases outside the gene matches. CDR1 and CDR2 from the germline V gene are SGHDT and YYEEEE. TCRdb keeps only in-frame clones here, not all; method: immunoSEQ multiplex PCR. The sample records 50,000 to 75,000 clones, approximately 79% being singletons. This specimen belongs to a study of siplizumab effects on memory and regulatory T cells. What was sequenced was memory CD4+ T cells sorted from blood. This chain connects TRBV5-6 to TRBJ2-3; TRBD2 matches at 7 bases. This sequence originates from a human donor in good health. The CDR3: CASRYLADSLGTQYF. CDR3 DNA sequence: TGTGCCAGCAGGTATCTAGCGGACTCATTAGGTACGCAGTATTTT.